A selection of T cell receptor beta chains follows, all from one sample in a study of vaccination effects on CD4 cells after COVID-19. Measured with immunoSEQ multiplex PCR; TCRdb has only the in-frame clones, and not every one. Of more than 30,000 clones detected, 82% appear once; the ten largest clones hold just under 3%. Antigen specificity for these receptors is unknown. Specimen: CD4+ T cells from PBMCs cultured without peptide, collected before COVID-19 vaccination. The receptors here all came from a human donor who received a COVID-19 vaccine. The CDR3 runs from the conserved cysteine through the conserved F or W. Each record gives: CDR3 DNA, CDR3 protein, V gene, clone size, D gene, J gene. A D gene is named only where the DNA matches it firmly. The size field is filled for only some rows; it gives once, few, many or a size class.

DNA: TGTGCCAGCATGGAGCGGGGGGGATCTAGCTACAATGAGCAGTTCTTC; CDR3: CASMERGGSSYNEQFF; V: TRBV6-6; size: -; D: TRBD2; J: TRBJ2-1
DNA: TGTGCCAGCAGTGAAGTCGGGTATTCGAGCTCTGGGGCCAACGTCCTGACTTTC; CDR3: CASSEVGYSSSGANVLTF; V: TRBV25-1; size: -; D: -; J: TRBJ2-6
DNA: TGTGCCAGCAGCCAGATGACCCACAATGAGCAGTTCTTC; CDR3: CASSQMTHNEQFF; V: TRBV3-1/TRBV3-2; size: -; D: -; J: TRBJ2-1
DNA: TGTGCCAGCAGCTTAACCCCGACAGGTCAAGCCGTCTACACCTTC; CDR3: CASSLTPTGQAVYTF; V: TRBV11-2; size: few; D: -; J: TRBJ1-2
DNA: TGTGCCAGCAGCTCGACAGGGATCATGAACACTGAAGCTTTCTTT; CDR3: CASSSTGIMNTEAFF; V: TRBV7-9; size: -; D: TRBD1; J: TRBJ1-1
DNA: TGTGCCAGCAGCCGCAGAGGGCCGAACACTGAAGCTTTCTTT; CDR3: CASSRRGPNTEAFF; V: TRBV7-9; size: -; D: -; J: TRBJ1-1
DNA: TGTGCCAGCAGCCCCAACGGCTTAACCAATGAGCAGTTCTTC; CDR3: CASSPNGLTNEQFF; V: TRBV7-2; size: few; D: -; J: TRBJ2-1
DNA: TGTGCCAGCAGCGTTGGTGTTACCCTAACAGGGGGTACGCAGTATTTT; CDR3: CASSVGVTLTGGTQYF; V: TRBV9; size: once; D: TRBD1; J: TRBJ2-3
DNA: TGTGCCAGCAGTTCGCCCAGAAATAATTCACCCCTCCACTTT; CDR3: CASSSPRNNSPLHF; V: TRBV27; size: -; D: -; J: TRBJ1-6
DNA: TGTGCCAGCAGTCCCCAACTAGCGGGGGGGATAAATGAGCAGTTCTTC; CDR3: CASSPQLAGGINEQFF; V: TRBV28; size: -; D: TRBD2; J: TRBJ2-1
DNA: TGTGCCAGCAGACTTGGACAGGGGGCGCATCCAGCAACCTATAATTCACCCCTCCACTTT; CDR3: CASRLGQGAHPATYNSPLHF; V: TRBV6-4; size: -; D: TRBD1; J: TRBJ1-6
DNA: TGTGCCAGCAAATCGTGGACATCTAGCACAGATACGCAGTATTTT; CDR3: CASKSWTSSTDTQYF; V: TRBV7-2; size: -; D: -; J: TRBJ2-3
DNA: TGTGCCAGTAGTAGGGACCGGGACTATAATTCACCCCTCCACTTT; CDR3: CASSRDRDYNSPLHF; V: TRBV19; size: -; D: -; J: TRBJ1-6
DNA: TGTGCCAGCTCACAGGGACTAGCGGGGGGCCAGGATACGCAGTATTTT; CDR3: CASSQGLAGGQDTQYF; V: TRBV18; size: once; D: TRBD2; J: TRBJ2-3
DNA: TGTGCCAGCAGTAGCGGGGGGCTCAATCAGCCTCAGCATTTT; CDR3: CASSSGGLNQPQHF; V: TRBV6-5; size: -; D: -; J: TRBJ1-5
DNA: TGTGCCAGCAGCCCAAACCTGGACAGGCGCACTGAAGCTTTCTTT; CDR3: CASSPNLDRRTEAFF; V: TRBV5-4; size: once; D: TRBD1; J: TRBJ1-1
DNA: TGTGCCAGCAGCTTAGACCTCGGGGTTAGCTATGGCTACACCTTC; CDR3: CASSLDLGVSYGYTF; V: TRBV11-2; size: -; D: -; J: TRBJ1-2
DNA: TGTGCCAGCAGCTTGGGAGGGGGCTCCGGTGGCTACACCTTC; CDR3: CASSLGGGSGGYTF; V: TRBV5-4; size: -; D: TRBD1; J: TRBJ1-2
DNA: TGTGCCAGCAGCCCCCGGACGGAAAGGAGCTACACCTTC; CDR3: CASSPRTERSYTF; V: TRBV9; size: -; D: -; J: TRBJ1-2
DNA: TGTGCCAGCAGAGAAGGCTTCAGACGGATGAACACTGAAGCTTTCTTT; CDR3: CASREGFRRMNTEAFF; V: TRBV2; size: -; D: -; J: TRBJ1-1
DNA: TGTGCCAGCAGTTTTGACGGAACTAACTATGGCTACACCTTC; CDR3: CASSFDGTNYGYTF; V: TRBV28; size: -; D: -; J: TRBJ1-2
DNA: TGCGCCAGCAGCGTCAGGAGTGCCGGGCTGAACACTGAAGCTTTCTTT; CDR3: CASSVRSAGLNTEAFF; V: TRBV5-1; size: -; D: -; J: TRBJ1-1
DNA: TGTGCCAGCAGCCACCCTAATCAGCCCCAGCATTTT; CDR3: CASSHPNQPQHF; V: TRBV4-2; size: -; D: -; J: TRBJ1-5
DNA: TGCGCCAGCAGTTCAGGGGAAGATTATGGCTACACCTTC; CDR3: CASSSGEDYGYTF; V: TRBV5-1; size: -; D: -; J: TRBJ1-2
DNA: TGTGCCAGCAGTAGGAGTGGCTCTGGAAACACCATATATTTT; CDR3: CASSRSGSGNTIYF; V: TRBV6-5; size: -; D: -; J: TRBJ1-3
DNA: TGCAGCGTACTAGCGGGGCCCCTTCAAGATACGCAGTATTTT; CDR3: CSVLAGPLQDTQYF; V: TRBV29-1; size: -; D: TRBD2; J: TRBJ2-3
DNA: TGTGCCTGGAGTTATATAGACCGGGCCGGGGATGGCTACACCTTC; CDR3: CAWSYIDRAGDGYTF; V: TRBV30; size: -; D: -; J: TRBJ1-2
DNA: TGTGCCAGCACCCCCGAAATTCAGGTGACCCAGTACTTC; CDR3: CASTPEIQVTQYF; V: TRBV2; size: once; D: -; J: TRBJ2-5
DNA: TGTGCCAGCAGTTTCGGTGGGGGGGGAAAACTGTTTTTT; CDR3: CASSFGGGGKLFF; V: TRBV28; size: -; D: -; J: TRBJ1-4
DNA: TGTGCCAGCAGCCGAGTGGACGGTTATCGTGAAAAACTGTTTTTT; CDR3: CASSRVDGYREKLFF; V: TRBV3-1/TRBV3-2; size: -; D: -; J: TRBJ1-4
DNA: TGTGCCAGTAAACCGCAGGGTGGTGAAGCTTTCTTT; CDR3: CASKPQGGEAFF; V: TRBV19; size: -; D: -; J: TRBJ1-1
DNA: TGCGCCAGCAGCTTCCAGGGTGAGGCCTACAATGAGCAGTTCTTC; CDR3: CASSFQGEAYNEQFF; V: TRBV5-1; size: -; D: -; J: TRBJ2-1
DNA: TGTGCCAGCTCCATAGCGGCAGGGGGGAATCAGCCCCAGCATTTT; CDR3: CASSIAAGGNQPQHF; V: TRBV2; size: -; D: TRBD1; J: TRBJ1-5